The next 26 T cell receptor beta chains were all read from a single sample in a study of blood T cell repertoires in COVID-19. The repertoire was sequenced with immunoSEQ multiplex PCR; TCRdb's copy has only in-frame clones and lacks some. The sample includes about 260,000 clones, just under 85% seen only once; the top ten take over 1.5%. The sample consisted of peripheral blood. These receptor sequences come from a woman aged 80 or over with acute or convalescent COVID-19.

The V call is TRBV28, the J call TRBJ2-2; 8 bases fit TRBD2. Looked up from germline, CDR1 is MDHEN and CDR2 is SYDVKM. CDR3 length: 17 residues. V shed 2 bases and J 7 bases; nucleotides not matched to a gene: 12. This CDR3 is CASSLGVRTSHRGELFF. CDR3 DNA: TGTGCCAGCAGTTTAGGGGTTCGGACTAGCCATCGCGGGGAGCTGTTTTTT.

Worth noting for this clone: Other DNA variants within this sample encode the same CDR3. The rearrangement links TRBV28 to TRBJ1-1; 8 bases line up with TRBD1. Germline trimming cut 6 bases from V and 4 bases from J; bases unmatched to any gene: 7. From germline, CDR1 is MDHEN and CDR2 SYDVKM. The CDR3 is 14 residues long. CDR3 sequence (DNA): TGTGCCAGCAGCTCGACAGGGGTTGGCACTGAAGCTTTCTTT. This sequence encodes CASSSTGVGTEAFF.

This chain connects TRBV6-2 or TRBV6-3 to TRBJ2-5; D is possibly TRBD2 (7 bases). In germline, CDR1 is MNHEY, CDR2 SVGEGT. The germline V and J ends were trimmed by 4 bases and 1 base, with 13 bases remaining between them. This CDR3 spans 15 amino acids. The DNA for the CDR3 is TGTGCCAGCAGTTTGGCGGGGGCACGCCAAGAGACCCAGTACTTC. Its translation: CASSLAGARQETQYF.

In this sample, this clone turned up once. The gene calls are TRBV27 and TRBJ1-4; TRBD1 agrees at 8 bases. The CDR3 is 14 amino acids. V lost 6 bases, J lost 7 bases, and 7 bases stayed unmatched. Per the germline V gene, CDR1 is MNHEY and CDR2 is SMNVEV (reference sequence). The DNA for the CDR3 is TGTGCCAGCAGACACTACAGGGGGAGTGAAAAACTGTTTTTT. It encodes CASRHYRGSEKLFF.

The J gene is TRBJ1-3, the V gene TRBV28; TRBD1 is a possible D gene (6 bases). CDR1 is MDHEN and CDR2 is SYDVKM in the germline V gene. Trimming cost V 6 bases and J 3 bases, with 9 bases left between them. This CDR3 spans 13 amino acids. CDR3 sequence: CASRDSDGNTIYF. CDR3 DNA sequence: TGTGCCAGCAGGGACAGTGATGGAAACACCATATATTTT.

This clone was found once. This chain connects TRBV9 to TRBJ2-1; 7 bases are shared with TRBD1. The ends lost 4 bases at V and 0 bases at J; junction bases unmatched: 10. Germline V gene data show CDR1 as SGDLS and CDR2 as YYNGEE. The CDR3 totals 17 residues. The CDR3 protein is CASSQKTGASSYNEQFF. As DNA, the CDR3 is TGTGCCAGCAGCCAAAAAACAGGGGCAAGCTCCTACAATGAGCAGTTCTTC. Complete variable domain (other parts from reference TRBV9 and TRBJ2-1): DSGVTQTPKHLITATGQRVTLRCSPRSGDLSVYWYQQSLDQGLQFLIQYYNGEERAKGNILERFSAQQFPDLHSELNLSSLELGDSALYFCASSQKTGASSYNEQFFGPGTRLTVL.

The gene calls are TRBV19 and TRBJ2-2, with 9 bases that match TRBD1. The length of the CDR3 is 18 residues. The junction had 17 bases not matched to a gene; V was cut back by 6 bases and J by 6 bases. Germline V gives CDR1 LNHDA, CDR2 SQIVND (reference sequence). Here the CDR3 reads CASSKPGSGTGSSGELFF. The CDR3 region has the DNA TGTGCCAGTAGCAAACCCGGGTCCGGGACAGGGAGCTCCGGGGAGCTGTTTTTT.

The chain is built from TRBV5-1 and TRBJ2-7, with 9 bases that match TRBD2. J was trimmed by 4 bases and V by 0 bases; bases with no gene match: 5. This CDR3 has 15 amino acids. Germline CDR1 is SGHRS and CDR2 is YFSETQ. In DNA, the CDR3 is TGCGCCAGCAGCTTGGTAGCGGGGGACTTTTACGAGCAGTACTTC. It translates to CASSLVAGDFYEQYF. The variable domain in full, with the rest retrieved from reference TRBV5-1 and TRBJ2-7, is KAGVTQTPRYLIKTRGQQVTLSCSPISGHRSVSWYQQTPGQGLQFLFEYFSETQRNKGNFPGRFSGRQFSNSRSEMNVSTLELGDSALYLCASSLVAGDFYEQYFGPGTRLTVT.

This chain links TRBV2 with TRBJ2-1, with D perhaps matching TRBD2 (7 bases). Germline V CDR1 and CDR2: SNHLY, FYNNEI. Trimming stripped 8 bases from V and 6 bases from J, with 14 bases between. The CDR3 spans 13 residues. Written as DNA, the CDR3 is TGTGCCAGCTCCAACAGGGAGGGCAATGAGCAGTTCTTC. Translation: CASSNREGNEQFF.

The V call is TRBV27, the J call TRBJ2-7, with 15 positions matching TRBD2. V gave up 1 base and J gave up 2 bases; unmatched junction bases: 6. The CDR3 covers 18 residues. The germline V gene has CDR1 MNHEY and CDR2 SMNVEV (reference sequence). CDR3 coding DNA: TGTGCCAGCAGTTTATACGTGGGACTAGCGGGAGGCCCCTACGAGCAGTACTTC. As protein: CASSLYVGLAGGPYEQYF.

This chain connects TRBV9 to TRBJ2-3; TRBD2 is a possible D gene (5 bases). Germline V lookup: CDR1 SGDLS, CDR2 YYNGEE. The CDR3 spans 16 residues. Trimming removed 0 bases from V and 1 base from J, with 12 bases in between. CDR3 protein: CASSVGEGTRTDTQYF. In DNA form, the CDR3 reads TGTGCCAGCAGCGTAGGAGAGGGAACCCGCACAGATACGCAGTATTTT.

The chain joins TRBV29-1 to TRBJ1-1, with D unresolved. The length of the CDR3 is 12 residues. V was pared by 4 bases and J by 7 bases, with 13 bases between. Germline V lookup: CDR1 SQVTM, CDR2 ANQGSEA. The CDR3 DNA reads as TGCAGCGTTGTGGTCCAGGAATATGAAGCTTTCTTT. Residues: CSVVVQEYEAFF.

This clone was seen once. The CDR3: CASSWRSSYNEQFF. DNA for the CDR3: TGTGCCAGCAGCTGGCGGAGCTCCTACAATGAGCAGTTCTTC. The J gene is TRBJ2-1, the V gene TRBV7-2, with D unclear. V was shortened by 4 bases and J by 0 bases, with 7 bases between the two germline ends. From germline, CDR1 is SGHTA and CDR2 FQGNSA. The CDR3 totals 14 residues.

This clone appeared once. The chain's CDR3 is CATSRVFGANVLTF. The CDR3 DNA sequence: TGTGCCACCAGCAGAGTATTTGGGGCCAACGTCCTGACTTTC. J is TRBJ2-6 and V is TRBV15; no clear D gene. Trimming removed 1 base at V and 3 bases at J, with 4 bases between. This CDR3 has 14 amino acids. Per germline, CDR1 LNHNV and CDR2 YYDKDF (reference sequence).

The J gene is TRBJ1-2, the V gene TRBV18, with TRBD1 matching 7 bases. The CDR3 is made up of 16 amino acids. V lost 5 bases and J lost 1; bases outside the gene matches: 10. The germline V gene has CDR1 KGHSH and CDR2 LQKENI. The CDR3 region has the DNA TGTGCCAGCTCAAAGTCGACAGGGAAGGATAACTATGGCTACACCTTC. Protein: CASSKSTGKDNYGYTF.

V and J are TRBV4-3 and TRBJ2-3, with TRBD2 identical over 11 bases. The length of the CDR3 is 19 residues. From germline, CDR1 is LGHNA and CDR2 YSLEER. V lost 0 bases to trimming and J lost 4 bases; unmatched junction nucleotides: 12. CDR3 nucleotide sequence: TGCGCCAGCAGCCAAGAAAAAATGTCACTAGCGGGGGTATCAGATACGCAGTATTTT. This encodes CASSQEKMSLAGVSDTQYF.

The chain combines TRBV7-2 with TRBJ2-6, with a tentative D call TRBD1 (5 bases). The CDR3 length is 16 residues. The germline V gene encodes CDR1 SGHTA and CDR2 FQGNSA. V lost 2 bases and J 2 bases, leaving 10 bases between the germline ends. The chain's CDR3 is CASSLQGTTGANVLTF. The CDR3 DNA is TGTGCCAGCAGCTTACAGGGTACGACTGGGGCCAACGTCCTGACTTTC.

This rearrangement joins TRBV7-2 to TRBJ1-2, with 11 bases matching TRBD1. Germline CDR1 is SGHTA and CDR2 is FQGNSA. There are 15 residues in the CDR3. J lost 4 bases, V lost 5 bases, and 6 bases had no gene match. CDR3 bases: TGTGCCAGCAGCGGAAAGGGACAGGGGGGCTATGGCTACACCTTC. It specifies CASSGKGQGGYGYTF. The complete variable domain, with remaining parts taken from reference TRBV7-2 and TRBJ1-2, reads GAGVSQSPSNKVTEKGKDVELRCDPISGHTALYWYRQSLGQGLEFLIYFQGNSAPDKSGLPSDRFSAERTGGSVSTLTIQRTQQEDSAVYLCASSGKGQGGYGYTFGSGTRLTVV.

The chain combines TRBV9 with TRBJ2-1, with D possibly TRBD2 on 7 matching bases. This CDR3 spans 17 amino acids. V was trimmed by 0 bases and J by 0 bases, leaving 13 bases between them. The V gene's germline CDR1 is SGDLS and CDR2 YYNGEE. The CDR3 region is CASSVVGGGSSYNEQFF. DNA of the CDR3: TGTGCCAGCAGCGTAGTTGGGGGCGGGAGCTCCTACAATGAGCAGTTCTTC.

The DNA for the CDR3 is TGCGCCAGCAGCCCGGAGGCCAGGGGTGCCTATAATTCACCCCTCCACTTT. As protein: CASSPEARGAYNSPLHF. This chain uses TRBV5-1 with TRBJ1-6; TRBD1 is a possible D gene (6 bases). Germline V CDR1 and CDR2: SGHRS, YFSETQ. Deletions cut 4 bases from V and 2 bases from J, with 16 bases between. The CDR3 extends over 17 amino acids.

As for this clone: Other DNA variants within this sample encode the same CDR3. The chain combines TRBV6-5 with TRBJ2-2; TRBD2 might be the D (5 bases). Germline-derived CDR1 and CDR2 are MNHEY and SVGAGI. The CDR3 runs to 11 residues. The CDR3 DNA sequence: TGTGCGGCGAGGGCGGTCGGGGAGCTGTTTTTT. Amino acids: CAARAVGELFF.

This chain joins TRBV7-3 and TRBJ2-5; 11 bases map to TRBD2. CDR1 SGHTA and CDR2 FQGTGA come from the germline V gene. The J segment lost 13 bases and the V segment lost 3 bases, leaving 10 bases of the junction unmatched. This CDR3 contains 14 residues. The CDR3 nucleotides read TGTGCCAGCAGCTTGGAGACTAGCGGGACCCCTAGGTACTTC. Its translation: CASSLETSGTPRYF.

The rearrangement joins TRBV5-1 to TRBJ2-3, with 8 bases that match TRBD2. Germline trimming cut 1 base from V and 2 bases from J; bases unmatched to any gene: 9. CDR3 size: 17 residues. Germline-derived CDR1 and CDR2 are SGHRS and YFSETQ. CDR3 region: CASSLSGGGGSTDTQYF. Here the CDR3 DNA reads TGCGCCAGCAGCTTGTCGGGCGGCGGGGGGTCCACAGATACGCAGTATTTT.

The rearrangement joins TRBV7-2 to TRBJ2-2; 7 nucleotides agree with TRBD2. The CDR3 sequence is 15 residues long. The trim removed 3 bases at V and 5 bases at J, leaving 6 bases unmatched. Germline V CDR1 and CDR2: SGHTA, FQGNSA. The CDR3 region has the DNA TGTGCCAGCAGCTTGAAACTAGCGTTGACCGGGGAGCTGTTTTTT. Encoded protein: CASSLKLALTGELFF. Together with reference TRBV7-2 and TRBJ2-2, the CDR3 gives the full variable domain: GAGVSQSPSNKVTEKGKDVELRCDPISGHTALYWYRQSLGQGLEFLIYFQGNSAPDKSGLPSDRFSAERTGGSVSTLTIQRTQQEDSAVYLCASSLKLALTGELFFGEGSRLTVL.

This CDR3 is CASSRATGAPNTEAFF. CDR3 nucleotides: TGTGCCAGCAGTCGAGCGACAGGGGCTCCGAACACTGAAGCTTTCTTT. The chain recombines TRBV6-6 with TRBJ1-1; the match to TRBD1 covers 8 bases. Losses at the gene ends were 5 bases for V and 1 base for J; bases not matched to a gene: 9. The germline gives CDR1 MNHNY, CDR2 SVGAGI (reference sequence). The CDR3 has 16 residues.

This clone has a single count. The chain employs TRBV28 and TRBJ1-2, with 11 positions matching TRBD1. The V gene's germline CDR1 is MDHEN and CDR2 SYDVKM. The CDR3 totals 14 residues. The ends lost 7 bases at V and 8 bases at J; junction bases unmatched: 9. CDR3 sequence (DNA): TGTGCCAGCACCGGACAGGGGGCGGTTGGCGGCTACACCTTC. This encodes CASTGQGAVGGYTF.